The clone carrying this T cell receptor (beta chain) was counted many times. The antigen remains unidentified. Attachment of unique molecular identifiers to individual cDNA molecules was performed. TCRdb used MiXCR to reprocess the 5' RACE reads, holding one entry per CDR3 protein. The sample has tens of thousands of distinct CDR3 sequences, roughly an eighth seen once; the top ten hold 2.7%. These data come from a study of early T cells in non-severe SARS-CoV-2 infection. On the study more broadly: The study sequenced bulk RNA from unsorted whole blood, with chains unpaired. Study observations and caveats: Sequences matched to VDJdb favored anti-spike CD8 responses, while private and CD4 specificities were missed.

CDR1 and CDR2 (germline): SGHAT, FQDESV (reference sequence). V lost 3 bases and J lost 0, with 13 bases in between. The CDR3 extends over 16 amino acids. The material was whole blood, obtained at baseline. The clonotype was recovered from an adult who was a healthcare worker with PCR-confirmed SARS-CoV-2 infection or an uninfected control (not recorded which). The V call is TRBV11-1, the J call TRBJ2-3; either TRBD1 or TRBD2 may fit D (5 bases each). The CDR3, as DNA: TGTGCCAGCAGCTTCGGGACGACGTCTAGCACAGATACGCAGTATTTT. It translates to CASSFGTTSSTDTQYF.